This TCR beta chain was sequenced in a study of OX40 agonist ivuxolimab in advanced cancers. Using immunoSEQ multiplex PCR, the repertoire was profiled, and TCRdb retains in-frame clones only, with some absent. The sample has tens of thousands of clones, 80% to 90% seen once. The length of the CDR3 is 15 residues. Trimming shortened V by 5 bases and J by 7 bases, and 17 bases separated the two germline ends. Germline V gene sequence: CDR1 SGHAT, CDR2 FQNNGV. The chain is built from TRBV11-2 and TRBJ1-4, with D possibly TRBD1 on 5 matching bases. The TCR sequence derives from an adult with an advanced solid tumor such as melanoma, head and neck, liver or kidney cancer. This sample comprised CD4+ or CD8+ T cells sorted from blood, obtained in a trial of the OX40 agonist ivuxolimab. In DNA, the CDR3 is TGTGCCAGCAGCCCCGGTGGGGGATGGAGTGAAAAACTGTTTTTT. It encodes CASSPGGGWSEKLFF.